Listed here is a single T cell receptor beta chain. Its antigen is not identified. CDR1 and CDR2 from the germline V gene are KGHSH and LQKENI. With V trimmed by 3 bases and J by 6 bases, 14 bases remained unmatched. This CDR3 has 17 amino acids. This entry comes from a study of cytomegalovirus exposure and HLA in healthy donors. Study conclusions and caveats: HLA-A and HLA-B allele assignments for most subjects were reportedly predicted accurately using TCR beta sequences. According to reports, the classifier identified cytomegalovirus status with high specificity and sensitivity.

Primers for the PCR totalled 60 Vbeta and 13 Jbeta. The repertoire was sequenced with immunoSEQ multiplex PCR; TCRdb's copy has only in-frame clones and lacks some. The sample holds 100,000 to 150,000 clones, 78% seen once. Input material: PBMCs. The chain employs TRBV18 and TRBJ2-1, with 7 nucleotides matching TRBD1. The clonotype was recovered from a man aged 35 to 55 in good health and CMV-seronegative. Written as DNA, the CDR3 is TGTGCCAGCTCACCGGGACAGCAACCTTCGGGGCGCAATGAGCAGTTCTTC. Its protein product is CASSPGQQPSGRNEQFF.